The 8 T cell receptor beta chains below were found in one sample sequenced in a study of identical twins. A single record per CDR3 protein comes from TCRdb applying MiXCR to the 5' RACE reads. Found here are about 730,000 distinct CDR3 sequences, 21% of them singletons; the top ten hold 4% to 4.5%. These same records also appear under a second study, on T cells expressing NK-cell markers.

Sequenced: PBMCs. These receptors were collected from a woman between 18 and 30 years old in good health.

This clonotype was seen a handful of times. CDR3 region: CASTTGQSYTF. The CDR3 bases are TGTGCCAGCACCACGGGACAAAGCTACACCTTC. The chain carries TRBV12-3 or TRBV12-4 and TRBJ1-2; maybe TRBD1 (6 bases). The V end lost 7 bases, the J end lost 9 bases, and 12 bases lay between the germline ends. The CDR3 contains 11 residues.

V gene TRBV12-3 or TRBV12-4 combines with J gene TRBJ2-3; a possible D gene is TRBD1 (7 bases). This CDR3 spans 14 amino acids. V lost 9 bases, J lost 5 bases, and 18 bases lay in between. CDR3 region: CARPLTRGEDTQYF. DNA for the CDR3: TGTGCCAGACCCCTAACCAGGGGGGAAGATACGCAGTATTTT.

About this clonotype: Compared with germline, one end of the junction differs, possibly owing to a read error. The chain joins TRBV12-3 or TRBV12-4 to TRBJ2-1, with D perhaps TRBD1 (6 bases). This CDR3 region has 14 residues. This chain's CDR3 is CASSLAGANNEQSF. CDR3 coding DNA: TGTGCCAGCAGTTTAGCGGGGGCGAACAATGAGCAGTCCTTC.

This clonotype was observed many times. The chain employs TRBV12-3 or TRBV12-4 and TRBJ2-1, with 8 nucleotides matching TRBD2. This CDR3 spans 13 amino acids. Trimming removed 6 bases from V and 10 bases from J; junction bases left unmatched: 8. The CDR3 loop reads CASRIAGINEQFF. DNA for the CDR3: TGTGCCAGCAGGATAGCGGGAATAAACGAGCAGTTCTTC.

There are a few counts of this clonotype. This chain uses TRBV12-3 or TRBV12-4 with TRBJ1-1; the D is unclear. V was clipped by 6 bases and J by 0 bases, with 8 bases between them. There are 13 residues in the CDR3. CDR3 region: CASRGIMNTEAFF. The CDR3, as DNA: TGTGCCAGCAGAGGCATCATGAACACTGAAGCTTTCTTT.

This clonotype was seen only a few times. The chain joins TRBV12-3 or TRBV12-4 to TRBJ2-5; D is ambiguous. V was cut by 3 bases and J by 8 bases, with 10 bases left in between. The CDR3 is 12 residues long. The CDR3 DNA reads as TGTGCCAGCAGTTTCGGTGTTGTAACCCAGTACTTC. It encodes CASSFGVVTQYF.

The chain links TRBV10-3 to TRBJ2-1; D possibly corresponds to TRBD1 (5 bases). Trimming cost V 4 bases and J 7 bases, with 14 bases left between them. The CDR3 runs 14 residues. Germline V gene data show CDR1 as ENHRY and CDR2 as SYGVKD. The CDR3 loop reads CAISGGPSNNEQFF. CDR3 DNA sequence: TGTGCCATCAGTGGGGGCCCGAGTAATAATGAGCAGTTCTTC.

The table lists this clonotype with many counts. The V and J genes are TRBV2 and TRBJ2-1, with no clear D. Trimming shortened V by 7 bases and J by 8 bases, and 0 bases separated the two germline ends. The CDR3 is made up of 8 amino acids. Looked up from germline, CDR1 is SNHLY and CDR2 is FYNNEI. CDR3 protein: CASNEQFF. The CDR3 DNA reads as TGTGCCAGCAATGAGCAGTTCTTC.